This T cell receptor beta chain was documented in a study of breast tumors, draining lymph nodes, adjacent tissues. Breast cancer patients provided tissue from their axillary draining lymph nodes. CDR1 is SGDLS and CDR2 is YYNGEE in the germline V gene. The CDR3 runs to 14 residues. Findings and caveats of the study: The lymph node origin of tumor T cells was framed as consistent with a hypothesis, not demonstrated.

Via MiXCR, TCRdb re-called the multiplex PCR reads, giving one row per CDR3 protein. Among roughly 260,000 distinct CDR3 sequences listed, roughly 30% were seen once. Remarks on this clonotype: Its antigen is currently unknown. The junction and the germline gene differ at one end; a read error may be behind it.

The chain employs TRBV9 and TRBJ2-1; D possibly uses TRBD1 or TRBD2 (7 bases each). The sample was axillary lymph node tissue. The TCR comes from a female donor with breast cancer. Some clones in this sample may be carry-over from other donors' samples. The CDR3 loop is CASSAGGVYNEQSF. In nucleotides, the CDR3 is TGTGCCAGCAGCGCAGGGGGGGTATACAATGAGCAGTCCTTC.